This T cell receptor beta chain was documented in a study of blood T cell repertoires in COVID-19. Study details: Sites in the United States, Italy and Spain provided acute and convalescent COVID-19 samples. In each case, the material was cDNA or gDNA derived from T cells, B-cell-depleted T cells, or PBMCs.

Per the original methods: Estimation of nucleated cell counts was performed using reference gene primer amplification. Repertoires were generated with immunoSEQ multiplex PCR, while TCRdb's copy carries only in-frame clones and drops some. V and J calls and clone size follow that table, whereas D and trimming were derived from the DNA. The table lists about 440,000 clones, about 87% of them singletons. The ends lost 4 bases at V and 4 bases at J; junction bases unmatched: 10. Germline-derived CDR1 and CDR2 are MRHNA and SNTAGT. The CDR3 runs 17 residues. The specimen sequenced was peripheral blood. This rearrangement joins TRBV6-4 to TRBJ2-3, with TRBD2 identical over 11 bases. The receptor's source is a woman aged 45-59 years with COVID-19, enrolled during active disease. This CDR3 reads CASSVLYSSGGPDTQYF. For the CDR3, the DNA is TGTGCCAGCAGTGTCCTTTACTCTAGCGGGGGGCCAGATACGCAGTATTTT.